This TCR beta chain is from a study of identical twins. TCRdb recomputed calls from the 5' RACE reads with MiXCR, one row per CDR3 protein. The profile shows 350,000 to 450,000 distinct CDR3 sequences, roughly 20% of them singletons. This TCR was recovered from a man in his fifties or sixties in good health. Sequenced sample: naive T cells sorted from blood.

The CDR3 here is CSVAQTGMNTEAFF. As DNA, the CDR3 is TGCAGCGTGGCGCAGACAGGAATGAACACTGAAGCTTTCTTT. V is TRBV29-1 and J is TRBJ1-1; D is possibly TRBD1 (6 bases). V shed 6 bases and J shed 0 bases, with 14 bases lying between them. Germline loops: CDR1 SQVTM, CDR2 ANQGSEA. This CDR3 has 14 amino acids.